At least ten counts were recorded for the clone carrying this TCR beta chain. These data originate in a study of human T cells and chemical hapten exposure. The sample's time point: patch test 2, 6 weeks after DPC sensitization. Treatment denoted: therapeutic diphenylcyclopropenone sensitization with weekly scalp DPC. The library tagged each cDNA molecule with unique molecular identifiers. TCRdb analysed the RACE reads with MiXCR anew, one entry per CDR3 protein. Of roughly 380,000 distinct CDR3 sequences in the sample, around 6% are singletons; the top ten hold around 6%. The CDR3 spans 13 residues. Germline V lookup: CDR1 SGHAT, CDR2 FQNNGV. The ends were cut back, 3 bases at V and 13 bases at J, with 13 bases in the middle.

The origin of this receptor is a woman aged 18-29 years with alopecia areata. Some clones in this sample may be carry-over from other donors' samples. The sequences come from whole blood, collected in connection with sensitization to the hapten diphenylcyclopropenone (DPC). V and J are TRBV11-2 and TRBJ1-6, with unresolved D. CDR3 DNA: TGTGCCAGCAGCTTCACAAGGAGAGCGCCCCTCCACTTT. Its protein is CASSFTRRAPLHF. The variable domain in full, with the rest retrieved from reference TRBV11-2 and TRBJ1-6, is EAGVAQSPRYKIIEKRQSVAFWCNPISGHATLYWYQQILGQGPKLLIQFQNNGVVDDSQLPKDRFSAERLKGVDSTLKIQPAKLEDSAVYLCASSFTRRAPLHFGNGTRLTVT.